This T cell receptor beta chain was captured by sequencing in a study of blood T cell repertoires in COVID-19. Study overall: Sites in the United States, Italy and Spain provided acute and convalescent COVID-19 samples.

The V gene end was trimmed by 5 bases and the J gene end by 5 bases; junction bases not matched to a gene: 8. The germline CDR1 and CDR2 sequences are LGHDT and YNNKEL (reference sequence). This CDR3 has 15 residues. Generated by immunoSEQ multiplex PCR, the TCRdb table keeps only in-frame clones and is missing some. The sample has some 210,000 clones, about 90% seen once. The chain is built from TRBV3-1 (or the pseudogene TRBV3-2) and TRBJ1-2; TRBD1 matches 10 bases. The sequencing sample was made of peripheral blood. The sequence was collected from a man younger than 45 with acute or convalescent COVID-19. Written as DNA, the CDR3 is TGTGCCAGCAGCTTAGGACAGGGGGGATCTTATGGCTACACCTTC. The encoded protein is CASSLGQGGSYGYTF.